Listed below are T cell receptor beta chains from one sample, sequenced in a study of shared clonotypes between healthy human individuals. TCRdb's table, derived via immunoSEQ multiplex PCR, lists solely in-frame clones and lacks some. Of approximately 1,500,000 clones detected, 95% to 97% appear once; the ten largest clones hold approximately 1.2%. Specimen: naive CD4+ T cells sorted from blood. Receptor source: a man aged 30 to 45 in good health. Both conserved end residues are part of each CDR3. The D gene is left open where the match is weak. Rows give clone size only sometimes, using once, few, many, or a class for an expanded clone.

CDR3 length	V gene	clone size	J gene	D gene	CDR3 protein	CDR3 DNA
14	TRBV5-1	NA	TRBJ2-1	NA	CASSLGGANNEQFF	TGCGCCAGCAGCTTGGGAGGGGCCAACAATGAGCAGTTCTTC
16	TRBV18	NA	TRBJ1-1	NA	CASSTPGGLMNTEAFF	TGTGCCAGCTCGACCCCCGGAGGGTTAATGAACACTGAAGCTTTCTTT
15	TRBV5-4	NA	TRBJ2-3	NA	CASSAGGASGDTQYF	TGTGCCAGCAGCGCCGGGGGAGCCTCGGGAGATACGCAGTATTTT
15	TRBV18	NA	TRBJ1-4	NA	CASSPGSRMWGKLFF	TGTGCCAGCTCACCCGGTTCCAGGATGTGGGGTAAACTGTTTTTT
12	TRBV6-5	NA	TRBJ1-2	TRBD1	CASSQGARGYTF	TGTGCCAGCTCGCAGGGGGCTCGGGGCTACACCTTC
16	TRBV5-4	NA	TRBJ2-1	NA	CASSFSGWSSYNEQFF	TGTGCCAGCAGCTTTTCTGGGTGGAGCTCCTACAATGAGCAGTTCTTC
17	TRBV7-3	NA	TRBJ2-6	NA	CASSLISGNSGANVLTF	TGTGCCAGCAGCCTTATATCAGGCAACTCTGGGGCCAACGTCCTGACTTTC
16	TRBV15	NA	TRBJ1-5	NA	CATSRDRANSNQPQHF	TGTGCCACCAGCAGAGACAGGGCCAATAGCAATCAGCCCCAGCATTTT
14	TRBV19	NA	TRBJ2-7	TRBD2	CASRTSGSSYEQYF	TGTGCCAGTAGAACTAGCGGGAGCTCCTACGAGCAGTACTTC
16	TRBV5-1	NA	TRBJ1-1	NA	CASSSPGAKMNTEAFF	TGCGCCAGCAGCTCCCCAGGGGCGAAAATGAACACTGAAGCTTTCTTT
18	TRBV9	NA	TRBJ2-5	TRBD2	CASSASGGPTVWGETQYF	TGTGCCAGCAGCGCCTCGGGGGGTCCTACAGTATGGGGAGAGACCCAGTACTTC
13	TRBV6-6	NA	TRBJ2-5	NA	CASGTRAKETQYF	TGTGCCAGCGGAACCAGGGCGAAAGAGACCCAGTACTTC
13	TRBV2	NA	TRBJ2-7	TRBD2	CASTRGGNREQYF	TGTGCCAGCACCCGGGGGGGAAATCGAGAGCAGTACTTC
15	TRBV7-9	NA	TRBJ2-3	TRBD2	CAGGLAGDSTDTQYF	TGTGCCGGGGGACTAGCGGGAGACAGCACAGATACGCAGTATTTT
15	TRBV5-1	NA	TRBJ2-7	TRBD2	CASSLGPSGKGEQYF	TGCGCCAGCAGCTTAGGCCCCAGCGGGAAAGGCGAGCAGTACTTC
15	TRBV27	once	TRBJ2-7	NA	CASSLLYGWDYEQYF	TGTGCCAGCAGTTTATTATACGGGTGGGACTACGAGCAGTACTTC
11	TRBV20-1	NA	TRBJ2-5	NA	CSAGGVETQYF	TGCAGTGCCGGGGGAGTCGAGACCCAGTACTTC
15	TRBV7-2	NA	TRBJ2-3	TRBD2	CASSPSGRASDTQYF	TGTGCCAGCAGTCCTAGCGGGAGGGCCTCAGATACGCAGTATTTT
10	TRBV28	NA	TRBJ1-1	NA	CASSHTEAFF	TGTGCCAGCAGTCACACTGAAGCTTTCTTT
15	TRBV7-9	NA	TRBJ2-1	TRBD1	CASRLPGTGDNEQFF	TGTGCCAGCAGACTCCCGGGGACAGGGGACAATGAGCAGTTCTTC
11	TRBV20-1	NA	TRBJ1-3	NA	CSAGGRDTIYF	TGCAGTGCAGGGGGTCGGGACACCATATATTTT
13	TRBV5-4	NA	TRBJ1-1	NA	CASSRDRNTEAFF	TGTGCCAGCAGCCGAGACAGGAACACTGAAGCTTTCTTT
12	TRBV7-2	NA	TRBJ2-5	NA	CASSLGGQTQYF	TGTGCCAGCAGCCTAGGCGGCCAGACCCAGTACTTC
14	TRBV19	NA	TRBJ2-7	TRBD2	CASSIEAGGYEQYF	TGTGCCAGTAGTATCGAAGCGGGAGGTTACGAGCAGTACTTC
17	TRBV18	NA	TRBJ2-6	NA	CASSLNSPASGANVLTF	TGTGCCAGCTCACTTAACTCCCCTGCCTCTGGGGCCAACGTCCTGACTTTC
16	TRBV29-1	once	TRBJ2-6	TRBD1	CSVGLQGATGANVLTF	TGCAGCGTCGGATTGCAGGGGGCGACTGGGGCCAACGTCCTGACTTTC
14	TRBV5-5	NA	TRBJ2-5	NA	CASSFAGRQETQYF	TGTGCCAGCAGCTTCGCAGGCAGACAAGAGACCCAGTACTTC
16	TRBV21-1	NA	TRBJ2-7	NA	CASSKVAAGGSVEQYF	TGTGCCAGCAGCAAAGTAGCAGCGGGAGGATCGGTCGAGCAGTACTTC
14	TRBV6-4	NA	TRBJ2-7	TRBD2	CASSPTSGRSEQYF	TGTGCCAGCAGTCCGACTAGCGGGAGGTCCGAGCAGTACTTC
16	TRBV9	once	TRBJ1-1	NA	CASSDLSTGLNTEAFF	TGTGCCAGCAGCGACCTATCTACAGGGTTGAACACTGAAGCTTTCTTT
15	TRBV19	NA	TRBJ1-5	NA	CASSILGAGNQPQHF	TGTGCCAGTAGTATATTGGGGGCAGGCAATCAGCCCCAGCATTTT
13	TRBV19	NA	TRBJ2-5	NA	CASSIGREETQYF	TGTGCCAGTAGTATAGGGCGAGAAGAGACCCAGTACTTC
15	TRBV19	NA	TRBJ2-7	TRBD1	CASSITGQGAREQYF	TGTGCCAGTAGTATAACGGGACAGGGGGCACGGGAGCAGTACTTC
14	TRBV5-1	NA	TRBJ2-7	TRBD1	CASSIGQGSHEQYF	TGCGCCAGCAGCATCGGACAGGGTTCCCACGAGCAGTACTTC
15	TRBV11-3	NA	TRBJ2-1	TRBD2	CASSLTSGSFGEQFF	TGTGCCAGCAGCTTAACTAGCGGGAGTTTCGGTGAGCAGTTCTTC
13	TRBV6-1	NA	TRBJ2-7	NA	CASSELSTYEQYF	TGTGCCAGCAGTGAATTATCAACCTACGAGCAGTACTTC
16	TRBV15	NA	TRBJ2-3	NA	CATSRDRDRYTDTQYF	TGTGCCACCAGCAGAGATCGGGACCGGTACACAGATACGCAGTATTTT
12	TRBV28	NA	TRBJ1-3	NA	CASSLLGNTIYF	TGTGCCAGCAGTTTGTTAGGAAACACCATATATTTT
11	TRBV20-1	NA	TRBJ2-7	TRBD1	CSARQGDEQYF	TGCAGTGCAAGACAGGGAGACGAGCAGTACTTC
16	TRBV5-1	NA	TRBJ2-5	NA	CASSLVGTTRQETQYF	TGCGCCAGCAGCTTGGTAGGTACGACTCGACAAGAGACCCAGTACTTC
13	TRBV6-5	NA	TRBJ1-1	NA	CASSYLGNTEAFF	TGTGCCAGCAGTTACTTAGGGAACACTGAAGCTTTCTTT
15	TRBV2	NA	TRBJ2-7	NA	CASTPPGASSYEQYF	TGTGCCAGCACCCCTCCAGGAGCCAGCTCCTACGAGCAGTACTTC
16	TRBV5-5	NA	TRBJ1-3	NA	CASSSTGTVSGNTIYF	TGTGCCAGCAGCTCCACCGGGACGGTCTCTGGAAACACCATATATTTT